These 23 T cell receptor beta chains share one sample of origin, sequenced in a study of T cell responses to AZD1222 COVID-19 vaccine. Data came from immunoSEQ multiplex PCR; TCRdb stores just in-frame clones and leaves some out. Among 120,000 or so clones listed, approximately 85% were seen once. The material sequenced was peripheral blood, taken on day 0 of AZD1222 vaccination. The receptor set was obtained from an adult in good health.

This sequence joins TRBV19 and TRBJ1-1; 8 positions match TRBD1. CDR1 and CDR2 (germline): LNHDA, SQIVND (reference sequence). Trimming cost V 5 bases and J 6 bases; bases outside gene matches: 5. This CDR3 spans 13 amino acids. In nucleotides, the CDR3 is TGTGCCAGTAGTCGGACAGGGATTTCTGAAGCTTTCTTT. Translating it yields CASSRTGISEAFF.

The V gene is TRBV29-1, the J gene TRBJ2-3; 11 nucleotides agree with TRBD2. This CDR3 is 18 amino acids long. CDR1 SQVTM and CDR2 ANQGSEA come from the germline V gene. V lost 7 bases, J lost 4 bases, and 19 bases stayed unmatched. Here the CDR3 reads CSGLLTSGGPVAADTQYF. CDR3 coding DNA: TGCAGCGGACTGTTAACTAGCGGGGGTCCTGTTGCGGCAGATACGCAGTATTTT.

The chain employs TRBV14 and TRBJ1-4; 7 positions match TRBD1. V lost 4 bases, J lost 4 bases, and 6 bases stayed unmatched. This CDR3 is 15 amino acids long. The V gene's germline CDR1 is SGHDN and CDR2 FVKESK. CDR3 sequence reads: CASSLSDRLNEKLFF. In nucleotides, the CDR3 is TGTGCCAGCAGCCTTTCGGACAGGCTTAATGAAAAACTGTTTTTT.

The rearrangement uses TRBV5-1 and TRBJ1-5; tentatively, D is TRBD1 (5 bases). This CDR3 region has 16 residues. Germline V CDR1 and CDR2: SGHRS, YFSETQ. V was clipped by 3 bases and J by 2 bases, with 15 bases between them. CDR3 loop: CASSWEGTAGNQPQHF. The CDR3 DNA follows: TGCGCCAGCAGCTGGGAGGGGACTGCGGGCAATCAGCCCCAGCATTTT.

The genes are TRBV5-6 and TRBJ1-4, with no clear D. Trimming removed 0 bases at V and 8 bases at J, with 11 bases between. The CDR3 extends over 14 amino acids. Per the germline V gene, CDR1 is SGHDT and CDR2 is YYEEEE. CDR3 amino acids: CASSLAGRREKLFF. In nucleotides, the CDR3 is TGTGCCAGCAGCTTGGCCGGTCGGAGAGAAAAACTGTTTTTT.

The chain has TRBV15 and TRBJ1-5, with D perhaps matching TRBD1 (6 bases). The CDR3 is made up of 16 amino acids. The germline CDR1 and CDR2 sequences are LNHNV and YYDKDF (reference sequence). V lost 0 bases and J lost 5, with 14 bases in between. The CDR3, as DNA: TGTGCCACCAGCAGAGACCTCCGGGACACATATCAGCCCCAGCATTTT. Amino acid sequence: CATSRDLRDTYQPQHF.

The chain uses TRBV6-2 or TRBV6-3 and TRBJ2-7, with D unclear. The germline V gene has CDR1 MNHEY and CDR2 SVGEGT. The CDR3 consists of 13 residues. Trimming shortened V by 4 bases and J by 4 bases, and 11 bases separated the two germline ends. In nucleotides, the CDR3 is TGTGCCAGCAGTTGGGCAGCTAGGTACGAGCAGTACTTC. This encodes CASSWAARYEQYF.

The rearrangement links TRBV27 to TRBJ2-1, with 9 positions matching TRBD1. The J segment lost 12 bases and the V segment lost 2 bases, leaving 11 bases of the junction unmatched. CDR1 is MNHEY and CDR2 is SMNVEV in the germline V gene (reference sequence). This CDR3 is built from 15 residues. In DNA form, the CDR3 reads TGTGCCAGCAGTTTACAGGACAGGGGAGGGGTAGGGCAGTTCTTC. Its protein is CASSLQDRGGVGQFF.

The CDR3 here is CASSQRDNEGRMGNTIYF. DNA for the CDR3: TGTGCCAGCAGCCAGCGGGACAACGAAGGAAGAATGGGAAACACCATATATTTT. V is TRBV3-1 (or the pseudogene TRBV3-2) and J is TRBJ1-3; tentative D call: TRBD1 (6 bases). V was clipped by 3 bases and J by 4 bases, with 22 bases between them. The germline V gene has CDR1 LGHDT and CDR2 YNNKEL (reference sequence). This CDR3 contains 18 residues.

The chain recombines TRBV2 with TRBJ2-1; 7 nucleotides line up with TRBD2. Germline CDR1 reads SNHLY; CDR2 reads FYNNEI. CDR3 size: 14 residues. The junction had 6 bases not matched to a gene; V was cut back by 6 bases and J by 4 bases. CDR3 nucleotide sequence: TGTGCCAGCAGCGCCGGACTAGAGTACAATGAGCAGTTCTTC. Protein: CASSAGLEYNEQFF.

The gene calls are TRBV5-5 and TRBJ1-1; D call uncertain. Per the germline V gene, CDR1 is SGHKS and CDR2 is YYEKEE (reference sequence). The CDR3 extends over 13 amino acids. V was clipped by 4 bases and J by 8 bases, with 15 bases between them. For the CDR3, the DNA is TGTGCCAGCAGCGCCCTGCGTGCGCGCGAAGCTTTCTTT. This codes for CASSALRAREAFF.

The chain carries TRBV5-1 and TRBJ2-7; 7 bases line up with TRBD1. The CDR3 sequence is 14 residues long. V was clipped by 4 bases and J by 4 bases; unmatched bases: 8. Germline V gives CDR1 SGHRS, CDR2 YFSETQ. CDR3 amino acids: CASSLRQGWYEQYF. DNA for the CDR3: TGCGCCAGCAGCCTTCGACAGGGTTGGTACGAGCAGTACTTC. The full variable domain, with the rest looked up from reference TRBV5-1 and TRBJ2-7, is KAGVTQTPRYLIKTRGQQVTLSCSPISGHRSVSWYQQTPGQGLQFLFEYFSETQRNKGNFPGRFSGRQFSNSRSEMNVSTLELGDSALYLCASSLRQGWYEQYFGPGTRLTVT.

The V and J genes are TRBV12-5 and TRBJ2-3, with D unresolved. Trimming took 1 base from V and 6 from J, leaving 5 bases between them. The CDR3 consists of 12 residues. Looked up from germline, CDR1 is LGHNT and CDR2 is FRNRAP. CDR3 residues: CASGLGSDTQYF. The CDR3 DNA follows: TGTGCTAGTGGTTTGGGGTCCGATACGCAGTATTTT.

CDR3 nucleotides: TGCGCCAGCAGCCAAGACCGTCAGGGGGCCTATGGCTACACCTTC. The encoded protein is CASSQDRQGAYGYTF. The chain combines TRBV4-3 with TRBJ1-2; 8 positions agree with TRBD1. CDR1 LGHNA and CDR2 YSLEER come from the germline V gene. The CDR3 consists of 15 residues. With 0 bases clipped from V and 4 bases from J, the junction kept 4 bases outside the gene matches.

The table lists this clone with a few counts. The chain couples TRBV27 to TRBJ1-2, with 8 bases lining up with TRBD1. Germline V lookup: CDR1 MNHEY, CDR2 SMNVEV (reference sequence). J lost 6 bases, V lost 2 bases, and 2 bases had no gene match. This CDR3 region has 13 residues. This CDR3 is CASSLGQGNGYTF. Written as DNA, the CDR3 is TGTGCCAGCAGTTTAGGACAGGGCAATGGCTACACCTTC.

The V gene is TRBV15, the J gene TRBJ2-1, with TRBD1 identical over 7 bases. The CDR3 sequence is 17 residues long. After removal of 3 bases from V and 0 bases from J, the junction contained 8 bases not matched to a gene. Per the germline V gene, CDR1 is LNHNV and CDR2 is YYDKDF (reference sequence). DNA of the CDR3: TGTGCCACCAGCAGGGATTATGGGGACAGCTCCTACAATGAGCAGTTCTTC. Amino acid sequence: CATSRDYGDSSYNEQFF.

This clone was seen once. This chain uses TRBV5-4 with TRBJ2-7; the D is unclear. The length of the CDR3 is 15 residues. The germline CDR1 and CDR2 sequences are SGHNT and YYREEE (reference sequence). V shed 0 bases and J shed 1 base, with 11 bases lying between them. DNA for the CDR3: TGTGCCAGCAGCTTGGACAGCCTCTCTTCCTACGAGCAGTACTTC. This gives the protein CASSLDSLSSYEQYF. Full variable domain (remainder filled in from reference TRBV5-4 and TRBJ2-7): ETGVTQSPTHLIKTRGQQVTLRCSSQSGHNTVSWYQQALGQGPQFIFQYYREEENGRGNFPPRFSGLQFPNYSSELNVNALELDDSALYLCASSLDSLSSYEQYFGPGTRLTVT.

The genes are TRBV19 and TRBJ1-5; 7 bases align to TRBD1. This CDR3 spans 15 amino acids. The trim removed 1 base at V and 2 bases at J, leaving 2 bases unmatched. Per germline, CDR1 LNHDA and CDR2 SQIVND (reference sequence). CDR3 DNA: TGTGCCAGTAGTATAGCAGGGACAGGCAATCAGCCCCAGCATTTT. Its protein is CASSIAGTGNQPQHF.

In this sample, this clone turned up once. The chain has TRBV11-2 and TRBJ1-1; TRBD1 aligns across 7 bases. Germline lookup yields CDR1 SGHAT and CDR2 FQNNGV. The CDR3 runs to 14 residues. The junction had 9 bases not matched to a gene; V was cut back by 7 bases and J by 4 bases. CDR3 sequence (DNA): TGTGCCAGCACCGTAACAGGGGTTATCACTGAAGCTTTCTTT. Its translation is CASTVTGVITEAFF. The entire variable domain, with the rest obtained from reference TRBV11-2 and TRBJ1-1, is as follows: EAGVAQSPRYKIIEKRQSVAFWCNPISGHATLYWYQQILGQGPKLLIQFQNNGVVDDSQLPKDRFSAERLKGVDSTLKIQPAKLEDSAVYLCASTVTGVITEAFFGQGTRLTVV.

V and J are TRBV3-1 (or the pseudogene TRBV3-2) and TRBJ2-7; possibly TRBD1 for D (6 bases). V lost 4 bases, J lost 3 bases, and 13 bases lay in between. CDR1 and CDR2 from the germline V gene are LGHDT and YNNKEL (reference sequence). The CDR3 totals 14 residues. CDR3 sequence: CASSPRGRGYEQYF. In nucleotides, the CDR3 is TGTGCCAGCAGCCCCCGGGGCAGGGGCTACGAGCAGTACTTC.

This clone was counted between two and nine times. The chain links TRBV19 to TRBJ2-7; possibly TRBD1 for D (6 bases). Trimming removed 0 bases at V and 4 bases at J, with 7 bases between. This CDR3 is 13 amino acids long. Germline loops: CDR1 LNHDA, CDR2 SQIVND (reference sequence). The CDR3 bases are TGTGCCAGTAGTATAGATAGGGGGTACGAGCAGTACTTC. Translation: CASSIDRGYEQYF.

The V gene is TRBV7-8, the J gene TRBJ1-2, with 7 bases fitting TRBD1. The CDR3 has 14 residues. J was trimmed by 4 bases and V by 6 bases; bases with no gene match: 8. Germline V gene data show CDR1 as SGHVS and CDR2 as FQNEAQ. CDR3 nucleotide sequence: TGTGCCAGCAGTTTGGGACAGTTAATCTATGGCTACACCTTC. Its translation: CASSLGQLIYGYTF.

The rearrangement uses TRBV5-4 and TRBJ2-6; 7 bases match TRBD2. The CDR3 spans 17 residues. In germline, CDR1 is SGHNT, CDR2 YYREEE (reference sequence). J lost 2 bases, V lost 0 bases, and 5 bases had no gene match. CDR3 region: CASSLAGGGAGANVLTF. For the CDR3, the DNA is TGTGCCAGCAGCTTGGCGGGGGGAGGAGCTGGGGCCAACGTCCTGACTTTC.